The present T cell receptor (beta chain) was sequenced within a study of T-cell reconstitution after alpha-beta-depleted transplantation in children. A library of TCRbeta sequences, prepared with unique molecular identifiers, was generated. A single record per CDR3 protein comes from TCRdb applying MiXCR to the PCR reads. The data hold 440,000 or so distinct CDR3 sequences, with about 45% observed a single time. The CDR3 spans 14 residues. The V segment lost 6 bases and the J segment 8 bases; nucleotides outside the gene matches: 10. The germline gives CDR1 SGHNT, CDR2 YYREEE (reference sequence). General study findings and limits: High day-60 TCRbeta diversity in some patients came from surviving recipient T cells and thymic progenitors. About two months after transplant, alpha-beta T cells reportedly came from several hundred expanded graft clones. A year post-transplant, T-cell counts and diversity derived mostly from newly produced T cells.

This clonotype was observed a few times. The antigen is not known. The sequencing here drew on PBMCs, taken before TCRalphabeta/CD19-depleted stem cell transplant. The chain is built from TRBV5-4 and TRBJ1-2; 10 positions match TRBD1. This clonotype originated in a girl aged 2-10 years with aplastic anemia, due to receive a stem cell transplant. In DNA form, the CDR3 reads TGTGCCAGCACCCTGGACAGGGGGTCGGTGGGCTACACCTTC. This gives the protein CASTLDRGSVGYTF.